This T cell receptor beta chain was recovered during a study of T cell responses to AZD1222 COVID-19 vaccine. Background on the study: Samples with a second dose at about 4 or about 12 weeks were pooled together. Whole-study findings and limits: White British people made up most donors, females outnumbered males, and clonal diversity was possibly underestimated. Compared with day 0, the breadth and depth of the Spike-specific TCR repertoire rose significantly after two doses of AZD1222. It was only a handful of AZD1222 recipients who were seropositive at baseline.

To note about this clone: Antigen: not known.

V was pared by 6 bases and J by 4 bases, with 5 bases of the junction left unmatched. CDR1 MRHNA and CDR2 SNTAGT come from the germline V gene. The CDR3 runs 14 residues. Only in-frame clones appear in the TCRdb table, and some are missing; sequencing was by immunoSEQ multiplex PCR. The sample carries over 100,000 clones, just over 85% recorded once. The material sequenced was peripheral blood, taken on day 0 of AZD1222 vaccination. The clonotype was recovered from an adult in good health. V is TRBV6-4 and J is TRBJ2-2; 7 bases map to TRBD2. The CDR3 DNA follows: TGTGCCAGCAGCCTCGGGGGGAGCACCGGGGAGCTGTTTTTT. It translates to CASSLGGSTGELFF.